These 27 T cell receptor beta chains were all obtained from the same sample, sequenced in a study of CD8 T cells in ankylosing spondylitis. TCRdb reprocessed the 5' RACE reads with MiXCR, giving one entry per CDR3 protein. The sample carries 150,000 or so distinct CDR3 sequences, roughly 11% recorded once. Sequenced input: blood, either unsorted or a sorted T cell fraction (not recorded which). The receptors here all came from a male donor with ankylosing spondylitis or in good health (not recorded which).

This clonotype was picked up many times. The rearrangement joins TRBV2 to TRBJ2-7; 8 bases match TRBD1. V lost 7 bases to trimming and J lost 4 bases; unmatched junction nucleotides: 9. The CDR3 is 14 residues long. Germline V CDR1 and CDR2: SNHLY, FYNNEI. The CDR3 sequence is CASTGQGREYEQYF. CDR3 in DNA: TGTGCCAGCACAGGACAGGGAAGGGAGTACGAGCAGTACTTC.

This clonotype was counted at least ten times. This chain links TRBV28 with TRBJ1-2; tentatively, D is TRBD1 (6 bases). CDR3 length: 15 residues. Germline V gives CDR1 MDHEN, CDR2 SYDVKM. V was clipped by 6 bases and J by 0 bases, with 14 bases between them. CDR3 DNA sequence: TGTGCCAGCAGAGACCCGAGGGGGTCTAACTATGGCTACACCTTC. Its translation is CASRDPRGSNYGYTF.

The chain couples TRBV7-9 to TRBJ2-5; 8 bases match TRBD2. There are 14 residues in the CDR3. Trimming at V came to 5 bases and at J to 3 bases, leaving 5 bases not matched to a gene. The germline V gene has CDR1 SEHNR and CDR2 FQNEAQ (reference sequence). Here the CDR3 DNA reads TGTGCCAGCAGCCCAGGGACTAGTAAAGAGACCCAGTACTTC. Its protein is CASSPGTSKETQYF.

This clonotype was observed many times. The V and J genes are TRBV20-1 and TRBJ1-2; 10 bases map to TRBD1. The CDR3 is made up of 14 amino acids. V lost 5 bases and J lost 6; bases outside the gene matches: 9. Germline assignment: CDR1 DFQATT and CDR2 SNEGSKA (reference sequence). CDR3: CSAPSRDRGDGYTF. The CDR3 DNA sequence: TGCAGTGCTCCATCCCGGGACAGGGGCGATGGCTACACCTTC.

This clonotype has at least ten counts. The chain links TRBV5-1 to TRBJ2-7; perhaps TRBD2 as D (6 bases). The germline V gene encodes CDR1 SGHRS and CDR2 YFSETQ. CDR3 length: 15 residues. Trimming took 4 bases from V and 0 from J, leaving 14 bases between them. CDR3 nucleotide sequence: TGCGCCAGCAGCCCGCTTGGCGGGACCTCCTACGAGCAGTACTTC. This codes for CASSPLGGTSYEQYF.

This clonotype turned up a few times. The chain carries TRBV7-9 and TRBJ1-4; no clear D. The CDR3 is 14 amino acids. Trimming left V 5 bases short and J 8 bases short, with 15 bases between. Per the germline V gene, CDR1 is SEHNR and CDR2 is FQNEAQ (reference sequence). CDR3 nucleotides: TGTGCCAGCAGCCCGCTGTGGGGAGGAGAAAAACTGTTTTTT. This gives the protein CASSPLWGGEKLFF.

This clonotype was seen at least ten times. The J gene is TRBJ2-1, the V gene TRBV5-5, with 10 positions matching TRBD2. Germline V lookup: CDR1 SGHKS, CDR2 YYEKEE (reference sequence). CDR3 size: 15 residues. Trimming at V came to 4 bases and at J to 4 bases, leaving 5 bases not matched to a gene. The CDR3 sequence: CASSGGLADYNEQFF. The CDR3 DNA follows: TGTGCCAGCAGCGGAGGACTAGCGGATTACAATGAGCAGTTCTTC.

The chain is built from TRBV12-3 or TRBV12-4 and TRBJ2-1; 9 bases line up with TRBD2. V trimming: 8 bases; J trimming: 9 bases; junction bases outside the gene matches: 11. The CDR3 contains 14 residues. CDR3 in DNA: TGTGCCAGCTGCCCTAGCGGGGTTGGGGGTGAGCAGTTCTTC. Translating gives CASCPSGVGGEQFF.

The chain has TRBV12-3 or TRBV12-4 and TRBJ1-1, with 8 bases fitting TRBD1. CDR3 length: 15 amino acids. J gave up 4 bases and V 3 bases, and 7 bases lay outside the gene matches. The CDR3 protein is CASSFTGQGGTEAFF. CDR3 DNA: TGTGCCAGCAGTTTCACTGGACAGGGAGGCACTGAAGCTTTCTTT.

This clonotype was found many times. One junction end does not reproduce the germline sequence, and a read error may be involved. The chain has TRBV12-3 or TRBV12-4 and TRBJ1-2; the D gene is possibly TRBD1 (6 bases). This CDR3 is built from 10 residues. CDR3 sequence: CASSLEGQSF. The CDR3 nucleotides are TGTGCCAGCAGTTTAGAAGGACAGTCCTTC.

The rearrangement links TRBV7-9 to TRBJ2-3, with a possible D match to TRBD1 (6 bases). Germline V gene lookup returns CDR1 SEHNR and CDR2 FQNEAQ (reference sequence). V was pared by 5 bases and J by 6 bases, with 18 bases between. The CDR3 has 15 residues. CDR3 region: CASSKGTSGWDTQYF. In DNA form, the CDR3 reads TGTGCCAGCAGCAAGGGGACATCAGGGTGGGATACGCAGTATTTT.

This clonotype appeared many times. The chain employs TRBV6-1 and TRBJ1-2; 7 bases line up with TRBD1. Germline V gives CDR1 MNHNS, CDR2 SASEGT. J was trimmed by 6 bases and V by 5 bases; bases with no gene match: 15. The length of the CDR3 is 16 residues. The CDR3 DNA reads TGTGCCAGCAGTCGGGACAGCCTCAGGGGTTTTCATGGCTACACCTTC. It yields the protein CASSRDSLRGFHGYTF.

The J gene is TRBJ2-1, the V gene TRBV27; no clear D. V lost 4 bases, J lost 5 bases, and 6 bases lay in between. The length of the CDR3 is 12 residues. The germline gives CDR1 MNHEY, CDR2 SMNVEV (reference sequence). The CDR3 spells CASSSLNNEQFF. In DNA, the CDR3 is TGTGCCAGCAGTTCGCTGAACAATGAGCAGTTCTTC.

The table lists this clonotype with many counts. The chain couples TRBV9 to TRBJ2-5, with TRBD2 identical over 12 bases. The length of the CDR3 is 16 residues. CDR1 SGDLS and CDR2 YYNGEE come from the germline V gene. V lost 4 bases and J lost 5; bases outside the gene matches: 9. CDR3 sequence (DNA): TGTGCCAGCAGCCCCCGGATGACTAGCGGGGGTGAGACCCAGTACTTC. Translation: CASSPRMTSGGETQYF.

This clonotype was counted many times. V gene TRBV29-1 combines with J gene TRBJ2-1; 11 nucleotides align to TRBD2. The CDR3 is 13 residues long. From germline, CDR1 is SQVTM and CDR2 ANQGSEA. V shed 3 bases and J 9 bases; nucleotides not matched to a gene: 4. For the CDR3, the DNA is TGCAGCGTTGAGACTAGCGGGATCTTTGAGCAGTTCTTC. Protein: CSVETSGIFEQFF.

This clonotype was seen ten or more times. The gene calls are TRBV5-1 and TRBJ1-1; 8 bases fit TRBD1. The V segment lost 3 bases and the J segment 0 bases; nucleotides outside the gene matches: 7. The CDR3 loop spans 16 amino acids. Germline-derived CDR1 and CDR2 are SGHRS and YFSETQ. The CDR3, as DNA: TGCGCCAGCAGCTCCCCGACAGGGGCCATGAACACTGAAGCTTTCTTT. This encodes CASSSPTGAMNTEAFF.

This clonotype has a count of ten or more. The chain is built from TRBV6-1 and TRBJ2-2; 8 bases align to TRBD2. The length of the CDR3 is 16 residues. Germline CDR1 and CDR2: MNHNS and SASEGT. The V gene end was trimmed by 7 bases and the J gene end by 4 bases; junction bases not matched to a gene: 11. In nucleotides, the CDR3 is TGTGCCAGCACCCGAATGAGACTAGCGCTCACCGGGGAGCTGTTTTTT. It encodes CASTRMRLALTGELFF.

V usage is TRBV7-2 and J usage is TRBJ1-1; D uncertain. Trimming took off 5 bases at V and 1 base at J, with 11 bases between the two ends. The CDR3 consists of 14 residues. Germline lookup yields CDR1 SGHTA and CDR2 FQGNSA. The CDR3 sequence is CASSLRVTNTEAFF. Here the CDR3 DNA reads TGTGCCAGCAGCCTGAGGGTCACGAACACTGAAGCTTTCTTT.

The chain is built from TRBV6-2 or TRBV6-3 and TRBJ2-7, with 9 bases lining up with TRBD2. Germline V gene lookup returns CDR1 MNHEY and CDR2 SVGEGT. V trimming: 0 bases; J trimming: 2 bases; junction bases outside the gene matches: 5. The CDR3 contains 16 residues. The CDR3 nucleotides read TGTGCCAGCAGTTACTCGAGGGTAGCGGGAGCCTACGAGCAGTACTTC. This translates into CASSYSRVAGAYEQYF.

The CDR3 is CASSQVGGSSYEQYF. The CDR3 coding sequence is TGTGCCAGCAGCCAAGTGGGCGGTAGCTCCTACGAGCAGTACTTC. The chain combines TRBV4-2 with TRBJ2-7; unclear D gene. Germline loops: CDR1 LGHNA, CDR2 YNFKEQ. The V end was cut by 1 base, the J end by 0 bases, with 10 bases between. CDR3 length equals 15 residues.

With respect to this clonotype: This probably arose from a read error, given a far larger clone one base away. The chain links TRBV7-9 to TRBJ1-1; D remains ambiguous. Germline CDR1 and CDR2: SEHNR and FQNEAQ (reference sequence). This CDR3 comprises 13 residues. The V end lost 1 base, the J end lost 1 base, and 4 bases lay between the germline ends. The CDR3 DNA reads TGTGCCAGCAGCTTAGAACAGAACACTGAAGCTTTCTTT. Translated, it gives CASSLEQNTEAFF.

This clonotype was detected a few times. The V and J genes are TRBV5-4 and TRBJ2-1; tentative D call: TRBD2 (7 bases). The germline gives CDR1 SGHNT, CDR2 YYREEE (reference sequence). Trimming removed 7 bases at V and 8 bases at J, with 22 bases between. The CDR3 sequence is 15 residues long. CDR3 bases: TGTGCCAGCCGCTATGGGGGGGCGCAACTCGATGAGCAGTTCTTC. This translates into CASRYGGAQLDEQFF.

J is TRBJ2-1 and V is TRBV20-1; 12 bases align to TRBD2. With V trimmed by 2 bases and J by 4 bases, 9 bases remained unmatched. The CDR3 length is 17 residues. Looked up from germline, CDR1 is DFQATT and CDR2 is SNEGSKA (reference sequence). For the CDR3, the DNA is TGCAGTGCTAGAAGAGGGAGCGGGACTAGCGGGTACAATGAGCAGTTCTTC. This sequence encodes CSARRGSGTSGYNEQFF.

The chain couples TRBV15 to TRBJ2-2; 9 nucleotides match TRBD1. This CDR3 contains 14 residues. The J segment lost 4 bases and the V segment lost 9 bases, leaving 6 bases of the junction unmatched. Germline CDR1 reads LNHNV; CDR2 reads YYDKDF (reference sequence). The DNA of the CDR3 is TGTGCCACGAGACGGGACAGGGCCACCGGGGAGCTGTTTTTT. Amino acid sequence: CATRRDRATGELFF.

This clonotype was seen ten or more times. In DNA form, the CDR3 reads TGTGCCAGCAAACGGCGAACTTCGAACACTGAAGCTTTCTTT. This gives the protein CASKRRTSNTEAFF. This sequence joins TRBV6-2 or TRBV6-3 and TRBJ1-1; the D is unclear. This CDR3 is 14 amino acids long. The ends were cut back, 7 bases at V and 1 base at J, with 13 bases in the middle. Germline assignment: CDR1 MNHEY and CDR2 SVGEGT.

The chain is built from TRBV29-1 and TRBJ1-1; the D gene is possibly TRBD1 (5 bases). Germline values: CDR1 SQVTM, CDR2 ANQGSEA. Trimming took 7 bases from V and 3 from J, leaving 15 bases between them. CDR3 length: 13 residues. CDR3 nucleotides: TGCAGCGCGGGGGGGGGTATGGACACTGAAGCTTTCTTT. This codes for CSAGGGMDTEAFF.

This chain connects TRBV5-6 to TRBJ1-2; 7 bases match TRBD1. V gave up 0 bases and J gave up 4 bases; unmatched junction bases: 6. This CDR3 has 15 residues. Germline CDR1 is SGHDT and CDR2 is YYEEEE. CDR3 sequence reads: CASSLEQGYLYGYTF. The CDR3, as DNA: TGTGCCAGCAGCTTGGAACAGGGGTATCTCTATGGCTACACCTTC.